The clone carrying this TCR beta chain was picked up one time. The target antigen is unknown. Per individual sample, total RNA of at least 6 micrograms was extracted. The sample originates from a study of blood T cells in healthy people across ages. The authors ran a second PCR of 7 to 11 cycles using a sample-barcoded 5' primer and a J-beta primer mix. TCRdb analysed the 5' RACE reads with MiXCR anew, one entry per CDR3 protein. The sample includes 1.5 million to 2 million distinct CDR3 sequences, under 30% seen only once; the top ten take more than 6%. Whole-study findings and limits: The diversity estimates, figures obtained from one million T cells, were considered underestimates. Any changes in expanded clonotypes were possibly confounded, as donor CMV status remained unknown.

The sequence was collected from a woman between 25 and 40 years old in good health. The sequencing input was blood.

CDR3 residues: CASSQAGWGEAFF. The CDR3 region has the DNA TGCGCCAGCAGCCAAGCTGGGTGGGGAGAAGCTTTCTTT. The J gene is TRBJ1-1, the V gene TRBV4-1; D is ambiguous. The CDR3 covers 13 residues. V lost 1 base to trimming and J lost 8 bases, with 11 bases between them. The germline gives CDR1 MGHRA, CDR2 YSYEKL.